The 18 T cell receptor beta chains below come from one sample, sequenced in a study. Via MiXCR, TCRdb re-called the 5' RACE reads, giving one row per CDR3 protein. The sample holds about 54,000 distinct CDR3 sequences, 17% seen once. The source material was naive CD4+ T cells sorted from blood. The subset here: naive CD4+ T cells, CD4+CD45RA+CD25-. The receptors derive from a female donor with breast cancer.

This clonotype was seen a handful of times. The V gene is TRBV7-7, the J gene TRBJ2-2, with 9 bases matching TRBD2. The J segment lost 2 bases and the V segment lost 2 bases, leaving 3 bases of the junction unmatched. Germline CDR1 reads SSHAT; CDR2 reads FNYEAQ (reference sequence). The CDR3 covers 16 residues. The chain's CDR3 is CASSLPSGINTGELFF. The CDR3 DNA follows: TGTGCCAGCAGCTTACCTAGCGGGATAAACACCGGGGAGCTGTTTTTT.

This clonotype was seen only a few times. The V and J genes are TRBV20-1 and TRBJ2-7, with 7 bases aligning to TRBD1. CDR3 size: 13 residues. The V gene's germline CDR1 is DFQATT and CDR2 SNEGSKA (reference sequence). The J segment lost 2 bases and the V segment lost 6 bases, leaving 7 bases of the junction unmatched. CDR3 amino acids: CSAEDRLTYEQYF. As DNA, the CDR3 is TGCAGTGCCGAGGACAGGTTGACCTACGAGCAGTACTTC.

The J gene is TRBJ2-1, the V gene TRBV7-2; 7 bases are shared with TRBD2. V gave up 8 bases and J gave up 5 bases; unmatched junction bases: 9. Germline V gene data show CDR1 as SGHTA and CDR2 as FQGNSA. The CDR3 is 14 residues long. The CDR3 is CASGTGLSDNEQFF. The CDR3, as DNA: TGTGCCAGCGGAACGGGACTATCCGACAATGAGCAGTTCTTC.

This clonotype showed up many times. The rearrangement uses TRBV4-2 and TRBJ1-2; maybe TRBD1 (5 bases). CDR1 and CDR2 (germline): LGHNA, YNFKEQ. The CDR3 length is 14 residues. Trimming shortened V by 1 base and J by 7 bases, and 13 bases separated the two germline ends. Here the CDR3 reads CASSQASLGGGYTF. CDR3 in DNA: TGTGCCAGCAGCCAAGCATCTTTGGGGGGTGGCTACACCTTC.

The rearrangement links TRBV7-8 to TRBJ1-6; tentative D call: TRBD1 (5 bases). Trimming removed 1 base at V and 14 bases at J, with 18 bases between. This CDR3 is built from 15 residues. Looked up from germline, CDR1 is SGHVS and CDR2 is FQNEAQ. This CDR3 is CASSLVPGPGVTLHF. The DNA of the CDR3 is TGTGCCAGCAGCTTAGTGCCAGGGCCGGGGGTGACCCTCCACTTT.

On this clonotype itself: One end of the junction is discordant with germline, which a read error may explain. V is TRBV6-5 and J is TRBJ1-5; D gene ambiguous. The CDR3 extends over 15 amino acids. CDR1 and CDR2 from the germline V gene are MNHEY and SVGAGI. The CDR3 protein is CASSYRAGSNQPRHF. In nucleotides, the CDR3 is TGTGCCAGCAGTTACAGGGCGGGTAGCAATCAGCCCCGGCATTTT.

This clonotype was seen only a few times. Since a much larger clone is just one base distant, this may be a read error. The chain recombines TRBV7-2 with TRBJ2-1, with a possible D match to TRBD2 (6 bases). Trimming cost V 1 base and J 5 bases, with 15 bases left between them. The CDR3 is made up of 16 amino acids. Per the germline V gene, CDR1 is SGHTA and CDR2 is FQGNSA. The CDR3 nucleotides read TGTGCCAGCAGCTTAGGTTGGCGAGCGGGCAACAATGAGCAGTTCTTC. It yields the protein CASSLGWRAGNNEQFF.

This clonotype was observed a handful of times. The chain combines TRBV2 with TRBJ2-3; perhaps TRBD1 as D (6 bases). Germline values: CDR1 SNHLY, CDR2 FYNNEI. The V gene lost 10 bases and the J gene lost 3 bases, with 14 bases spanning the gap. This CDR3 is built from 13 residues. The CDR3 spells CATQTGWTDTQYF. The CDR3, as DNA: TGTGCCACCCAAACAGGGTGGACAGATACGCAGTATTTT.

A few counts support this clonotype. The chain employs TRBV5-1 and TRBJ2-7, with a tentative D call TRBD1 (6 bases). Germline V gene sequence: CDR1 SGHRS, CDR2 YFSETQ. Trimming cost V 4 bases and J 9 bases, with 29 bases left between them. The CDR3 extends over 17 amino acids. CDR3 in DNA: TGCGCCAGCAGCCCTCAAGGGAGCAGGGGCGCGATCACTCGGCAGTACTTC. This sequence encodes CASSPQGSRGAITRQYF.

This clonotype was picked up a small number of times. V and J are TRBV7-9 and TRBJ2-5; D is possibly TRBD2 (6 bases). The CDR3 consists of 15 residues. Trimming took off 8 bases at V and 7 bases at J, with 23 bases between the two ends. Germline values: CDR1 SEHNR, CDR2 FQNEAQ (reference sequence). The CDR3 region has the DNA TGTGCCAGCGCCCGACGGAGGGATGGGGACGTGACCCAGTACTTC. It translates to CASARRRDGDVTQYF. The full variable domain, rest sourced from reference TRBV7-9 and TRBJ2-5, is DTGVSQNPRHKITKRGQNVTFRCDPISEHNRLYWYRQTLGQGPEFLTYFQNEAQLEKSRLLSDRFSAERPKGSFSTLEIQRTEQGDSAMYLCASARRRDGDVTQYFGPGTRLLVL.

There are a few counts of this clonotype. This chain uses TRBV2 with TRBJ2-2; TRBD1 might be the D (5 bases). CDR3 length: 11 amino acids. V was clipped by 6 bases and J by 6 bases, with 5 bases between them. CDR1 is SNHLY, CDR2 FYNNEI, per germline. The CDR3 DNA sequence: TGTGCCAGCAGAGGGGCCGGGGAGCTGTTTTTT. This encodes CASRGAGELFF.

The chain joins TRBV6-5 to TRBJ2-6; D is perhaps TRBD1 (6 bases). V was shortened by 1 base and J by 2 bases, with 12 bases between the two germline ends. The germline CDR1 and CDR2 sequences are MNHEY and SVGAGI. This CDR3 comprises 17 residues. The CDR3 DNA is TGTGCCAGCAGTTACTTCTCCGGGACAACTGGGGCCAACGTCCTGACTTTC. This gives the protein CASSYFSGTTGANVLTF.

The rearrangement joins TRBV29-1 to TRBJ2-7; 7 positions match TRBD1. Per germline, CDR1 SQVTM and CDR2 ANQGSEA. CDR3 size: 14 residues. Trimming cost V 5 bases and J 1 base; bases outside gene matches: 8. The CDR3 DNA is TGCAGCGTTTTAAGGGACAGAGAATCCTACGAGCAGTACTTC. It specifies CSVLRDRESYEQYF.

The V and J genes are TRBV10-3 and TRBJ1-5; 10 bases are shared with TRBD1. The length of the CDR3 is 14 residues. In germline, CDR1 is ENHRY, CDR2 SYGVKD. V lost 6 bases, J lost 6 bases, and 5 bases stayed unmatched. CDR3 coding DNA: TGTGCCATCAGCCCGACAGGGGGCGGTCAGCCCCAGCATTTT. Amino acids: CAISPTGGGQPQHF.

Many counts were recorded for this clonotype. CDR3 sequence reads: CASSPHTGNNEQFF. The CDR3, as DNA: TGTGCCAGCAGCCCTCACACGGGGAACAATGAGCAGTTCTTC. The J gene is TRBJ2-1, the V gene TRBV6-2 or TRBV6-3, with D perhaps matching TRBD2 (5 bases). Germline V gene lookup returns CDR1 MNHEY and CDR2 SVGEGT. The V end was cut by 6 bases, the J end by 5 bases, with 14 bases between. The CDR3 runs 14 residues.

The genes are TRBV10-3 and TRBJ2-2; TRBD1 matches 10 bases. Germline CDR1 ENHRY, CDR2 SYGVKD. V dropped 7 bases and J dropped 5; count of bases not matched to a gene: 4. CDR3 length: 14 amino acids. This chain's CDR3 is CAIKPGQGTGELFF. The CDR3 DNA follows: TGTGCCATCAAACCGGGACAGGGGACCGGGGAGCTGTTTTTT.

This clonotype was recorded at least ten times. V is TRBV10-1 and J is TRBJ2-7, with 10 bases that match TRBD2. With 3 bases clipped from V and 3 bases from J, the junction kept 5 bases outside the gene matches. The germline V gene has CDR1 WNHNN and CDR2 SYGVQD (reference sequence). The CDR3 loop spans 15 amino acids. The CDR3 here is CASSDGLAGDYEQYF. CDR3 nucleotides: TGCGCCAGCAGTGACGGCCTAGCGGGAGACTACGAGCAGTACTTC.

This rearrangement joins TRBV2 to TRBJ2-1; D remains unclear. With 4 bases removed from V and 3 bases from J, the gap between germline ends came to 10 bases. The CDR3 is 14 residues long. Germline-derived CDR1 and CDR2 are SNHLY and FYNNEI. CDR3: CASSVRQFYNEQFF. For the CDR3, the DNA is TGTGCCAGCAGTGTACGGCAGTTCTACAATGAGCAGTTCTTC.